This T cell receptor beta chain comes out of a study of blood T cell repertoires in COVID-19. The V end lost 2 bases, the J end lost 2 bases, and 13 bases lay between the germline ends. This CDR3 is 15 amino acids long. CDR1 and CDR2 (germline): SGDLS, YYNGEE. Libraries were prepared by immunoSEQ multiplex PCR; TCRdb keeps only in-frame clonotypes and omits some of them. The table has some 150,000 clones, about four fifths seen once; the top ten hold about 5.8%. The gene calls are TRBV9 and TRBJ2-5, with a possible D match to TRBD1 (5 bases). This TCR derives from a woman between 45 and 60 years old who had been exposed to COVID-19. The sequenced sample was PBMCs or T cells enriched from blood (not recorded which). This CDR3 is CASSVDQTEQETQYF. Written as DNA, the CDR3 is TGTGCCAGCAGCGTCGACCAGACAGAGCAAGAGACCCAGTACTTC.